The 32 T cell receptor beta chains below come from one sample, sequenced in a study of cytomegalovirus exposure and HLA in healthy donors. The study ran its PCR with 60 Vbeta and 13 Jbeta primers. This table comes from immunoSEQ multiplex PCR, and its TCRdb copy is limited to in-frame clones, with some not included. The profile shows about 140,000 clones, just under 85% of them singletons. The sequencing input was PBMCs. Receptors originate from a man between 40 and 49 years old in good health and CMV-seropositive.

V gene TRBV30 combines with J gene TRBJ1-4; no clear D. The CDR3 is 15 residues long. The germline V gene encodes CDR1 GTSNPN and CDR2 SVGIG (reference sequence). V gave up 2 bases and J gave up 0 bases, with 10 bases separating them. The CDR3 loop reads CAWSLGGATNEKLFF. In DNA form, the CDR3 reads TGTGCCTGGAGTTTGGGAGGCGCAACTAATGAAAAACTGTTTTTT.

The chain joins TRBV6-5 to TRBJ2-7; tentatively, D is TRBD2 (6 bases). In germline, CDR1 is MNHEY, CDR2 SVGAGI. The CDR3 consists of 16 residues. The V and J ends lost 0 bases and 0 bases respectively, with 12 bases between them. CDR3 sequence reads: CASSYSLGLVSYEQYF. The CDR3 nucleotides are TGTGCCAGCAGTTACTCATTGGGACTCGTCTCCTACGAGCAGTACTTC.

The gene calls are TRBV4-1 and TRBJ2-3, with 7 nucleotides matching TRBD1. Germline assignment: CDR1 MGHRA and CDR2 YSYEKL. V gave up 2 bases and J gave up 5 bases; unmatched junction bases: 1. CDR3 length equals 13 residues. The CDR3 sequence is CASSQRDRDTQYF. Written as DNA, the CDR3 is TGCGCCAGCAGCCAACGGGACAGAGATACGCAGTATTTT.

V usage is TRBV4-3 and J usage is TRBJ1-4; the match to TRBD1 covers 7 bases. After removal of 5 bases from V and 2 bases from J, the junction contained 2 bases not matched to a gene. This CDR3 spans 14 amino acids. The germline V gene has CDR1 LGHNA and CDR2 YSLEER. CDR3 nucleotide sequence: TGCGCCAGCAGCTTACAGGGGACTAATGAAAAACTGTTTTTT. Its protein is CASSLQGTNEKLFF.

This chain joins TRBV2 and TRBJ2-1; 8 bases are a match to TRBD1. The CDR3 spans 15 residues. V trimming: 6 bases; J trimming: 4 bases; junction bases outside the gene matches: 8. Per germline, CDR1 SNHLY and CDR2 FYNNEI. The CDR3 sequence: CASRTDRGSYNEQFF. The DNA of the CDR3 is TGTGCCAGCAGGACAGACAGGGGTTCATACAATGAGCAGTTCTTC.

The V gene is TRBV4-1, the J gene TRBJ1-4; tentative D call: TRBD1 (6 bases). V was trimmed by 1 base and J by 8 bases, leaving 20 bases between them. The germline V gene encodes CDR1 MGHRA and CDR2 YSYEKL. The CDR3 covers 17 residues. CDR3 nucleotides: TGCGCCAGCAGCCAAGCCGACAGGACAAGACCAGGCGAAAAACTGTTTTTT. Its translation is CASSQADRTRPGEKLFF.

CDR3 bases: TGCGCCAGCAGCCAAGAGTCCCCAGACTGGGGCAATCAGCCCCAGCATTTT. Its translation: CASSQESPDWGNQPQHF. The chain recombines TRBV4-3 with TRBJ1-5; no definite D call. This CDR3 comprises 17 residues. Per germline, CDR1 LGHNA and CDR2 YSLEER. Trimming pared 0 bases from V and 2 bases from J, leaving 14 bases between.

This chain links TRBV5-1 with TRBJ2-5; 11 bases align to TRBD2. The V gene end was trimmed by 0 bases and the J gene end by 3 bases; junction bases not matched to a gene: 4. The germline V gene has CDR1 SGHRS and CDR2 YFSETQ. There are 16 residues in the CDR3. This chain's CDR3 is CASSLVLAGGEETQYF. The CDR3 nucleotides are TGCGCCAGCAGCTTGGTTCTAGCGGGAGGAGAAGAGACCCAGTACTTC.

This chain joins TRBV27 and TRBJ1-2, with TRBD1 matching over 8 bases. The CDR3 consists of 11 residues. Germline V lookup: CDR1 MNHEY, CDR2 SMNVEV (reference sequence). J gave up 4 bases and V 9 bases, and 1 base lay outside the gene matches. CDR3 in amino acids: CASGTGYGYTF. CDR3 sequence (DNA): TGTGCCAGTGGGACAGGCTATGGCTACACCTTC.

V usage is TRBV6-5 and J usage is TRBJ2-1, with D maybe TRBD2 (6 bases). Germline V gene sequence: CDR1 MNHEY, CDR2 SVGAGI. Trimming took 2 bases from V and 7 from J, leaving 18 bases between them. CDR3 length: 16 amino acids. The CDR3 loop is CASSYDGPPGGNEQFF. Here the CDR3 DNA reads TGTGCCAGCAGTTACGATGGGCCTCCTGGGGGGAATGAGCAGTTCTTC.

The CDR3: CASSFGQDSYNEQFF. The DNA of the CDR3 is TGCGCCAGCAGCTTTGGACAGGACTCCTACAATGAGCAGTTCTTC. The J gene is TRBJ2-1, the V gene TRBV5-1; 7 bases line up with TRBD1. CDR1 and CDR2 from the germline V gene are SGHRS and YFSETQ. After removal of 2 bases from V and 0 bases from J, the junction contained 2 bases not matched to a gene. CDR3 size: 15 residues.

On this clone itself: Germline and junction disagree at one end, which may indicate a read error. The gene calls are TRBV7-7 and TRBJ2-5, with 14 bases lining up with TRBD2. Germline-derived CDR1 and CDR2 are SSHAT and FNYEAQ (reference sequence). CDR3 length equals 16 residues. Here the CDR3 reads CASSLGTSGSQWTQYF. CDR3 coding DNA: TGTGCTAGCAGCCTGGGGACTAGCGGGAGTCAGTGGACCCAGTACTTC.

As for this clone: One end of the junction does not line up with germline, which may come from a read error. V gene TRBV7-8 combines with J gene TRBJ2-7; unclear D gene. The CDR3 is 13 amino acids. Germline V lookup: CDR1 SGHVS, CDR2 FQNEAQ. CDR3 region: CASSLSQSCEQYF. The CDR3 region has the DNA TGTGCCAGCAGCTTAAGTCAGTCCTGCGAGCAGTACTTC.

The V and J genes are TRBV9 and TRBJ2-7; TRBD2 matches 7 bases. Per the germline V gene, CDR1 is SGDLS and CDR2 is YYNGEE. The trim removed 0 bases at V and 3 bases at J, leaving 9 bases unmatched. The CDR3 covers 16 residues. The CDR3 nucleotides are TGTGCCAGCAGCGTAGGTTCGTCGACTAGCATCTACGAGCAGTACTTC. Encoded protein: CASSVGSSTSIYEQYF.

The chain joins TRBV30 to TRBJ1-1; 9 nucleotides agree with TRBD1. The CDR3 consists of 14 residues. Trimming at V came to 2 bases and at J to 6 bases, leaving 7 bases not matched to a gene. CDR1 and CDR2 (germline): GTSNPN, SVGIG (reference sequence). The CDR3 region has the DNA TGTGCCTGGAGTACAGGGACAGGGTCTTCTGAAGCTTTCTTT. Its translation is CAWSTGTGSSEAFF.

The chain joins TRBV29-1 to TRBJ2-7; 8 bases line up with TRBD1. CDR3 length: 15 residues. V trimming: 1 base; J trimming: 4 bases; junction bases outside the gene matches: 9. Per the germline V gene, CDR1 is SQVTM and CDR2 is ANQGSEA. The CDR3: CSVEGPGQVSYEQYF. CDR3 nucleotide sequence: TGCAGCGTTGAAGGGCCGGGACAGGTGTCGTACGAGCAGTACTTC.

The chain has TRBV9 and TRBJ2-1, with TRBD2 identical over 12 bases. V was clipped by 0 bases and J by 3 bases; unmatched bases: 4. The CDR3 has 17 amino acids. Germline lookup yields CDR1 SGDLS and CDR2 YYNGEE. The CDR3 region is CASSVGTSGTIYNEQFF. CDR3 DNA: TGTGCCAGCAGCGTAGGGACTAGCGGGACGATCTACAATGAGCAGTTCTTC. The full variable domain, its missing parts supplied by reference TRBV9 and TRBJ2-1, is DSGVTQTPKHLITATGQRVTLRCSPRSGDLSVYWYQQSLDQGLQFLIQYYNGEERAKGNILERFSAQQFPDLHSELNLSSLELGDSALYFCASSVGTSGTIYNEQFFGPGTRLTVL.

This chain links TRBV5-4 with TRBJ2-2; 7 nucleotides agree with TRBD2. The CDR3 has 19 residues. J gave up 0 bases and V 3 bases, and 14 bases lay outside the gene matches. Germline CDR1 is SGHNT and CDR2 is YYREEE (reference sequence). CDR3 sequence: CASSSGGSAGITNTGELFF. The DNA for the CDR3 is TGTGCCAGCAGCTCGGGCGGTTCAGCGGGGATCACGAACACCGGGGAGCTGTTTTTT.

The chain is built from TRBV6-6 and TRBJ1-2, with D tentatively TRBD1 (6 bases). Germline CDR1 and CDR2: MNHNY and SVGAGI (reference sequence). The CDR3 extends over 14 amino acids. With 8 bases removed from V and 4 bases from J, the gap between germline ends came to 17 bases. The CDR3 region has the DNA TGTGCCAGCCGCCGGGAGGGGGGGCTCTATGGCTACACCTTC. Protein: CASRREGGLYGYTF.

This chain links TRBV7-2 with TRBJ1-5; weak D call: TRBD1 (5 bases). CDR3 length equals 16 residues. CDR1 SGHTA and CDR2 FQGNSA come from the germline V gene. The V end lost 5 bases, the J end lost 0 bases, and 14 bases lay between the germline ends. CDR3 sequence: CASSQDSRYSNQPQHF. Here the CDR3 DNA reads TGTGCCAGCAGCCAAGACAGCCGTTATAGCAATCAGCCCCAGCATTTT.

Only a few counts were recorded for this clone. The J gene is TRBJ1-2, the V gene TRBV4-2; D is undetermined. Germline CDR1 and CDR2: LGHNA and YNFKEQ. This CDR3 region has 12 residues. V lost 0 bases to trimming and J lost 5 bases, with 4 bases between them. The CDR3 sequence is CASSQEEYGYTF. The CDR3 coding sequence is TGTGCCAGCAGCCAAGAGGAGTATGGCTACACCTTC.

This chain connects TRBV18 to TRBJ1-3; D remains ambiguous. V gave up 6 bases and J gave up 3 bases, with 9 bases separating them. Germline lookup yields CDR1 KGHSH and CDR2 LQKENI. The CDR3 has 13 residues. CDR3 sequence reads: CASSSGGGNTIYF. The CDR3 DNA is TGTGCCAGCTCCTCAGGAGGTGGAAACACCATATATTTT. The variable domain in full, completed from reference TRBV18 and TRBJ1-3, reads NAGVMQNPRHLVRRRGQEARLRCSPMKGHSHVYWYRQLPEEGLKFMVYLQKENIIDESGMPKERFSAEFPKEGPSILRIQQVVRGDSAAYFCASSSGGGNTIYFGEGSWLTVV.

This chain joins TRBV9 and TRBJ2-1; D is unclear. V was clipped by 0 bases and J by 5 bases, with 12 bases between them. The CDR3 totals 15 residues. CDR1 is SGDLS, CDR2 YYNGEE, per germline. The CDR3 bases are TGTGCCAGCAGCGTAGATATCTCCCCCCACAATGAGCAGTTCTTC. It yields the protein CASSVDISPHNEQFF.

The chain recombines TRBV7-2 with TRBJ2-3, with 7 bases lining up with TRBD2. CDR1 SGHTA and CDR2 FQGNSA come from the germline V gene. The J segment lost 3 bases and the V segment lost 4 bases, leaving 10 bases of the junction unmatched. This CDR3 has 16 residues. This CDR3 is CASSSRTSFRTDTQYF. CDR3 bases: TGTGCCAGCAGCTCCCGGACTAGTTTCAGAACAGATACGCAGTATTTT.

The chain recombines TRBV6-4 with TRBJ2-1, with TRBD1 matching over 8 bases. Germline CDR1 reads MRHNA; CDR2 reads SNTAGT. This CDR3 has 14 amino acids. Unmatched junction bases numbered 4, after V lost 4 bases and J lost 5 bases. CDR3 sequence reads: CASSVDRVNNEQFF. The CDR3 coding sequence is TGTGCCAGCAGTGTGGACAGGGTGAACAATGAGCAGTTCTTC.

This rearrangement joins TRBV30 to TRBJ2-5; 7 bases map to TRBD1. The CDR3 has 15 residues. The germline gives CDR1 GTSNPN, CDR2 SVGIG (reference sequence). Trimming at V came to 0 bases and at J to 6 bases, leaving 10 bases not matched to a gene. The CDR3 bases are TGTGCCTGGAGTGTACCGACAGGGTTCTTGAAGACCCAGTACTTC. This codes for CAWSVPTGFLKTQYF. Variable domain in full (rest from reference TRBV30 and TRBJ2-5): SQTIHQWPATLVQPVGSPLSLECTVEGTSNPNLYWYRQAAGRGLQLLFYSVGIGQISSEVPQNLSASRPQDRQFILSSKKLLLSDSGFYLCAWSVPTGFLKTQYFGPGTRLLVL.

The genes are TRBV5-1 and TRBJ2-5; TRBD1 aligns across 9 bases. Germline CDR1 reads SGHRS; CDR2 reads YFSETQ. Germline trimming cut 0 bases from V and 5 bases from J; bases unmatched to any gene: 5. The CDR3 spans 15 residues. The CDR3 bases are TGCGCCAGCAGCTTGGTCGGGACAGGGCCTGAGACCCAGTACTTC. Residues: CASSLVGTGPETQYF.

In nucleotides, the CDR3 is TGTGCCAGCGGTAGGACTCTCTCCACAGATACGCAGTATTTT. It translates to CASGRTLSTDTQYF. The chain links TRBV2 to TRBJ2-3; D might be TRBD2 (5 bases). CDR1 SNHLY and CDR2 FYNNEI come from the germline V gene. This CDR3 is 14 amino acids long. V was clipped by 8 bases and J by 2 bases, with 14 bases between them.

This clone has just a few counts. The chain links TRBV27 to TRBJ2-5, with D maybe TRBD1 (5 bases). V was trimmed by 3 bases and J by 0 bases, leaving 11 bases between them. The CDR3 has 15 amino acids. Germline CDR1 is MNHEY and CDR2 is SMNVEV (reference sequence). In nucleotides, the CDR3 is TGTGCCAGCAGTTTGAACAGGCCGTACCAAGAGACCCAGTACTTC. Its translation is CASSLNRPYQETQYF.

The CDR3 here is CASSTGQYNEQFF. The DNA of the CDR3 is TGCGCCAGCAGCACAGGACAATACAATGAGCAGTTCTTC. The V call is TRBV5-1, the J call TRBJ2-1, with D tentatively TRBD1 (5 bases). This CDR3 spans 13 amino acids. CDR1 SGHRS and CDR2 YFSETQ come from the germline V gene. Trimming took off 4 bases at V and 4 bases at J, with 9 bases between the two ends.

CDR3 loop: CAWTAGANVLTF. The CDR3, as DNA: TGTGCCTGGACCGCGGGGGCCAACGTCCTGACTTTC. This chain joins TRBV30 and TRBJ2-6, with no clear D. The CDR3 is 12 amino acids. V lost 4 bases and J lost 4, with 5 bases in between. Per germline, CDR1 GTSNPN and CDR2 SVGIG (reference sequence).

The rearrangement uses TRBV5-1 and TRBJ1-1; D is unclear. V was clipped by 2 bases and J by 0 bases, with 5 bases between them. The CDR3 is 13 residues long. Looked up from germline, CDR1 is SGHRS and CDR2 is YFSETQ. The CDR3 is CASSFDMNTEAFF. The CDR3 DNA follows: TGCGCCAGCAGCTTCGACATGAACACTGAAGCTTTCTTT.